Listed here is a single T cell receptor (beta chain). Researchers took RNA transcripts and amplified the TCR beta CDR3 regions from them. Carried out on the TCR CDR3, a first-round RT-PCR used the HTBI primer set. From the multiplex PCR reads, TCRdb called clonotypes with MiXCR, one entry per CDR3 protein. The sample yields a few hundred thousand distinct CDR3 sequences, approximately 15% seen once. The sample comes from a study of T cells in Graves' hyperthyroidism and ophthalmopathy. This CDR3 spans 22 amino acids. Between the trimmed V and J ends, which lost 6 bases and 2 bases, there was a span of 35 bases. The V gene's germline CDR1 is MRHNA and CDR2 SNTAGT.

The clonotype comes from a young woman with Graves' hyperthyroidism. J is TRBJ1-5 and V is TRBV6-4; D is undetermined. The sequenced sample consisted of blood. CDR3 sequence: CASSEEDKQRGIRMGGNQPQHF. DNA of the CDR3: TGTGCCAGCAGCGAGGAGGATAAACAAAGAGGGATAAGAATGGGTGGCAATCAGCCCCAGCATTTT.